This record concerns one T cell receptor beta chain sequence. Its cognate antigen is unknown. The data are from a study of T-cell memory formation after mild COVID-19. Study details: The TCR clusters were mostly specific to one donor.

General study results and limits: Still unconfirmed is whether the second-wave clones peaking on day 37 recognized SARS-CoV-2.

With 2 bases clipped from V and 5 bases from J, the junction kept 7 bases outside the gene matches. Germline CDR1 and CDR2: LGHNA and YSLEER. The CDR3 runs 16 residues. 5'RACE with constant-segment primers built TCRalpha and TCRbeta cDNA libraries with UMIs. TCRdb used MiXCR to reprocess the 5' RACE reads, holding one entry per CDR3 protein. Of 380,000 or so distinct CDR3 sequences listed, about 13% are singletons. This receptor was obtained from a man between 18 and 29 years old who had mild COVID-19 (a few samples of this study predate the infection). Cell type and time point are not known. The source material was PBMCs or a T cell subset sorted from them (not recorded which). This rearrangement joins TRBV4-3 to TRBJ2-3, with 10 bases identical to TRBD2. CDR3 sequence reads: CASSQLLAGPQDTQYF. CDR3 DNA: TGCGCCAGCAGCCAATTACTAGCGGGACCCCAAGATACGCAGTATTTT.